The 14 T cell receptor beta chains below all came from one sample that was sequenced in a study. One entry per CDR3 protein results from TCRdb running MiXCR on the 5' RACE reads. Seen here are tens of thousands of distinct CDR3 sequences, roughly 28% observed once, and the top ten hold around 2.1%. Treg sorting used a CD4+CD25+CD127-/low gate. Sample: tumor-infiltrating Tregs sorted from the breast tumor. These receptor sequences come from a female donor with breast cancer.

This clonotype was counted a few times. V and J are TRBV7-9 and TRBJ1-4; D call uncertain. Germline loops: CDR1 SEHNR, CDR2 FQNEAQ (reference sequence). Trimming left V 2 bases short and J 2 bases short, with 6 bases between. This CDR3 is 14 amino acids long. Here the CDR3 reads CASSLFGTNEKLFF. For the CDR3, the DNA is TGTGCCAGCAGCTTATTCGGGACTAATGAAAAACTGTTTTTT.

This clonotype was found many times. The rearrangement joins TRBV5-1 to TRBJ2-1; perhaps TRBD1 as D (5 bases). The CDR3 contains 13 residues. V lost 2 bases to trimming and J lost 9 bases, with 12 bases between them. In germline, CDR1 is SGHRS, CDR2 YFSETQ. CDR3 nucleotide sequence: TGCGCCAGCAGCTTCCAGGGTGGTAGTGAGCAGTTCTTC. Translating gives CASSFQGGSEQFF.

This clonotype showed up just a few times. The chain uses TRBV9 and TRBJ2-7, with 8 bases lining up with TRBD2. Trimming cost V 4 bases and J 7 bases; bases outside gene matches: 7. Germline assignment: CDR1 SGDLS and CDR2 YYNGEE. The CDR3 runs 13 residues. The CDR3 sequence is CASSRTSSGEQYF. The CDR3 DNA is TGTGCCAGCAGCAGGACTAGCTCGGGGGAGCAGTACTTC.

Here the CDR3 DNA reads TGTGCCAGCAGCTTAGCGGGCTCACTCTCAGATACGCAGTATTTT. Translated, it gives CASSLAGSLSDTQYF. V and J are TRBV11-2 and TRBJ2-3; D is unresolved. V was pared by 1 base and J by 4 bases, with 12 bases between. The CDR3 has 15 amino acids. Per germline, CDR1 SGHAT and CDR2 FQNNGV.

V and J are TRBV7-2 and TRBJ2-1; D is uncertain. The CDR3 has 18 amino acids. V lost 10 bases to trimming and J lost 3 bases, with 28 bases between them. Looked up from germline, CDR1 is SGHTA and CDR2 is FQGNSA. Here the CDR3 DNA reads TGTGCCACCAAGCAAACCTGGAGCCCAGCCGGGTTCTACAATGAGCAGTTCTTC. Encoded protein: CATKQTWSPAGFYNEQFF.

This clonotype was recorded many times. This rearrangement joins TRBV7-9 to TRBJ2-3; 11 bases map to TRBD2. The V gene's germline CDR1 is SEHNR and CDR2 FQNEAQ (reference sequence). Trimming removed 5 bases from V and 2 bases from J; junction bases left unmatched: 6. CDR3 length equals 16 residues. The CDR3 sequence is CASSPALAGATDTQYF. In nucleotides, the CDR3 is TGTGCCAGCAGCCCGGCACTAGCGGGAGCCACAGATACGCAGTATTTT.

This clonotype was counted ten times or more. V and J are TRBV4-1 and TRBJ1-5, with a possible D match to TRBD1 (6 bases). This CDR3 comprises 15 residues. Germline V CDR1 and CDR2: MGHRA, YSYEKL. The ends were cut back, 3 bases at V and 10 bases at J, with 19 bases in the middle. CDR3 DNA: TGCGCCAGCAGCCACGATGAGGGGGGCGTGAGACCCCAGCATTTT. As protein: CASSHDEGGVRPQHF.

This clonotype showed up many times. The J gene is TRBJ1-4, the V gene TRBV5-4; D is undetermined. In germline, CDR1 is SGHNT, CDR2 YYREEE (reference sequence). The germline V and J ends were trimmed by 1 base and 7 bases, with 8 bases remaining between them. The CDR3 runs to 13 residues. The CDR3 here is CASSLFIGEKLFF. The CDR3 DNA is TGTGCCAGCAGCTTGTTCATAGGTGAAAAACTGTTTTTT. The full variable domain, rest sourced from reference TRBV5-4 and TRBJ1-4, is ETGVTQSPTHLIKTRGQQVTLRCSSQSGHNTVSWYQQALGQGPQFIFQYYREEENGRGNFPPRFSGLQFPNYSSELNVNALELDDSALYLCASSLFIGEKLFFGSGTQLSVL.

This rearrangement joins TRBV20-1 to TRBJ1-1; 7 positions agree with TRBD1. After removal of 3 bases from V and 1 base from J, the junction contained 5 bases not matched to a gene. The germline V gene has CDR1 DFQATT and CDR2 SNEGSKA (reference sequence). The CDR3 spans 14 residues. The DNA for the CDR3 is TGCAGTGCTAGGGGACAGAGGGGGAACACTGAAGCTTTCTTT. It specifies CSARGQRGNTEAFF.

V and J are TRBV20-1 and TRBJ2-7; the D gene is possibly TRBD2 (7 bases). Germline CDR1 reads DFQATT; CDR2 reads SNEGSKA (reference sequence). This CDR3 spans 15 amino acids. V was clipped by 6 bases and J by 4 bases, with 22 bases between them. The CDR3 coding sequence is TGCAGTGCGGACGGTACGGGGGGCGCAGGGTACGAGCAGTACTTC. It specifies CSADGTGGAGYEQYF.

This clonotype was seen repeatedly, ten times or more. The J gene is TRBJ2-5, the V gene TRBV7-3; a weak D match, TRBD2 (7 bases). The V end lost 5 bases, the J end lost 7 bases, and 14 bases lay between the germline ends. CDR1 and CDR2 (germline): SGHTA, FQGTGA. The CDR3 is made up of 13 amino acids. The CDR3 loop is CASSASRGGTQYF. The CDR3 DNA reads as TGTGCCAGCAGCGCCTCTAGGGGGGGGACCCAGTACTTC. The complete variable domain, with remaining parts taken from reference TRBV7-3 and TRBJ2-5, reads GAGVSQTPSNKVTEKGKYVELRCDPISGHTALYWYRQSLGQGPEFLIYFQGTGAADDSGLPNDRFFAVRPEGSVSTLKIQRTERGDSAVYLCASSASRGGTQYFGPGTRLLVL.

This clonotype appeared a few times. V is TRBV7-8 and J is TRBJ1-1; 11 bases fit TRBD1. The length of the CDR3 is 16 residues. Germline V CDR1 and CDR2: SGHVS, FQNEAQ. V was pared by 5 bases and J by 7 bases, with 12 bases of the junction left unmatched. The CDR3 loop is CASSPGQGAGFGEAFF. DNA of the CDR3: TGTGCCAGCAGCCCAGGACAGGGGGCTGGATTCGGTGAAGCTTTCTTT.

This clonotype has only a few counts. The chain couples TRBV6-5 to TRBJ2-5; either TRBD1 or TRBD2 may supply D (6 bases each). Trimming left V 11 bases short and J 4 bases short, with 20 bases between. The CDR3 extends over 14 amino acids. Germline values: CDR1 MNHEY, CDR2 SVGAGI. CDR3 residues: CAVRDTAAGETQYF. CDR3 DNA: TGTGCCGTGCGGGACACCGCTGCGGGAGAGACCCAGTACTTC.

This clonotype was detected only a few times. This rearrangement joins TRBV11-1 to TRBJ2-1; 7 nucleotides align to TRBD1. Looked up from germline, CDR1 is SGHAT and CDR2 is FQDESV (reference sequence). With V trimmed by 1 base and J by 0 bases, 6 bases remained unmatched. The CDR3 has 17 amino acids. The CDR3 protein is CASSLGQGMSSYNEQFF. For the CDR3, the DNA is TGTGCCAGCAGCTTAGGACAGGGAATGAGCTCCTACAATGAGCAGTTCTTC.